This TCR beta chain was profiled in a study of response to subunit inactivated influenza vaccine. There are many counts of this clonotype. Via MiXCR, TCRdb re-called the RT-PCR reads, giving one row per CDR3 protein. The sample has some 150,000 distinct CDR3 sequences; about an eighth are singletons. V lost 4 bases and J 4 bases, leaving 18 bases between the germline ends. The CDR3 loop spans 16 amino acids. The germline CDR1 and CDR2 sequences are SGHVS and FNYEAQ. The same sample was also used in a study of T cells expressing NK-cell markers. That paper states: cDNA encoding TCR beta was synthesized via 5'RACE template switching incorporating UMIs.

The material was CD8+ T cells sorted from PBMCs, obtained approximately 12 days after vaccination. The sequence came from a man in his fifties or sixties who received an inactivated influenza vaccine. The chain is built from TRBV7-6 and TRBJ2-3; D is possibly TRBD2 (5 bases). CDR3 nucleotide sequence: TGTGCCAGCAGCTCCTGGCCTACTAGTCGGTCAGATACGCAGTATTTT. Amino acid sequence: CASSSWPTSRSDTQYF.